The clone carrying this TCR beta chain has a single count. From germline, CDR1 is SGHAT and CDR2 FQNNGV. V lost 8 bases and J lost 4, with 17 bases in between. This CDR3 is 14 amino acids long. This record comes from a study of blood T cell repertoires in COVID-19. The data were produced by immunoSEQ multiplex PCR, yet TCRdb's version contains in-frame clones alone and is incomplete. The data hold under 75,000 clones, with approximately 91% observed a single time. V is TRBV11-2 and J is TRBJ1-2, with D possibly being TRBD1 (5 bases). This receptor was identified in a man between 50 and 59 years old with active COVID-19. The sample consisted of peripheral blood. CDR3 in amino acids: CASRALGQGYGYTF. The CDR3 coding sequence is TGTGCCAGCCGCGCCTTGGGGCAGGGCTATGGCTACACCTTC.